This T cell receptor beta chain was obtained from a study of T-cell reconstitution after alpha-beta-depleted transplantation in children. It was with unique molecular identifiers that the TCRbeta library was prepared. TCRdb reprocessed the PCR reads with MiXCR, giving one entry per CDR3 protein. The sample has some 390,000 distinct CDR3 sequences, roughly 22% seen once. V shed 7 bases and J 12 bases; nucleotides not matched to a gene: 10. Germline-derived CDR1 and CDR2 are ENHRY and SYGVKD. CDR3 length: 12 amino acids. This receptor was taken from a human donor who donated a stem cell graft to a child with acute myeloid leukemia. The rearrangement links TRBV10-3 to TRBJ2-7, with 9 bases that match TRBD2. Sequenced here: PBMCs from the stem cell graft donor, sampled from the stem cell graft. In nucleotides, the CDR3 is TGTGCCATCAAGAGTGAGCGGGAGGAGGGGTACTTC. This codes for CAIKSEREEGYF.